This entry lists 20 T cell receptor beta chains sequenced from one sample in a study of T cell clones after liver transplantation (dated by TCRdb to about 2019). Library construction relied on the immunoSEQ multiplex PCR assay. Entries here come from immuneACCESS through TCRdb and include only in-frame sequences with V and J called. Some clones fail to appear in such tables; in the studies checked, an unresolved V gene covers under half of the shortfall, and the cause of the remainder is unknown. The sample has tens of thousands of clones on record, 70% to 75% of them singletons. The ten largest clones add up to around 16% of the sample. The label giving this sample's time point can be read as: pre-transplant. The material sequenced was CD4+ T cells from blood, taken before liver transplant. The receptors originated from a human donor who received a liver transplant.

This clone occurred once. V gene TRBV7-9 combines with J gene TRBJ2-1; 7 positions agree with TRBD1. Looked up from germline, CDR1 is SEHNR and CDR2 is FQNEAQ (reference sequence). The CDR3 contains 15 residues. After removal of 1 base from V and 5 bases from J, the junction contained 5 bases not matched to a gene. The DNA for the CDR3 is TGTGCCAGCAGCTTAGGGGACAGAATACACAATGAGCAGTTCTTC. Translating gives CASSLGDRIHNEQFF.

There are a few counts of this clone. The chain carries TRBV30 and TRBJ1-1; the D is unclear. In germline, CDR1 is GTSNPN, CDR2 SVGIG (reference sequence). The V end lost 0 bases, the J end lost 3 bases, and 8 bases lay between the germline ends. The CDR3 has 13 residues. CDR3 nucleotides: TGTGCCTGGAGTGTTCAGGTCGACACTGAAGCTTTCTTT. It yields the protein CAWSVQVDTEAFF.

This clone was recorded many times. The chain has TRBV19 and TRBJ1-5, with D perhaps TRBD1 (6 bases). The CDR3 sequence is 16 residues long. Germline V gives CDR1 LNHDA, CDR2 SQIVND (reference sequence). Trimming stripped 1 base from V and 3 bases from J, with 13 bases between. The CDR3 reads CASSIGETGINQPQHF. The CDR3 DNA is TGTGCCAGTAGTATAGGAGAAACAGGGATCAATCAGCCCCAGCATTTT.

V is TRBV2 and J is TRBJ2-5; TRBD2 is a possible D gene (6 bases). There are 15 residues in the CDR3. Between the trimmed V and J ends, which lost 8 bases and 3 bases, there was a span of 19 bases. The germline CDR1 and CDR2 sequences are SNHLY and FYNNEI. CDR3 region: CASGEVGTREETQYF. The CDR3 region has the DNA TGTGCCAGCGGGGAGGTGGGGACGAGGGAAGAGACCCAGTACTTC.

The chain links TRBV29-1 to TRBJ2-1; D possibly corresponds to TRBD1 (5 bases). This CDR3 is built from 11 residues. With 3 bases removed from V and 6 bases from J, the gap between germline ends came to 6 bases. Germline CDR1 is SQVTM and CDR2 is ANQGSEA. In nucleotides, the CDR3 is TGCAGCGTTGAGACAGCCAATGAGCAGTTCTTC. Translation gives CSVETANEQFF.

V is TRBV19 and J is TRBJ2-1, with 8 bases that match TRBD1. The germline gives CDR1 LNHDA, CDR2 SQIVND (reference sequence). Trimming at V came to 6 bases and at J to 0 bases, leaving 7 bases not matched to a gene. CDR3 length: 16 amino acids. CDR3 amino acids: CASSLRTGSSYNEQFF. The CDR3 coding sequence is TGTGCCAGTAGCCTTAGGACAGGGAGCTCCTACAATGAGCAGTTCTTC.

The chain uses TRBV7-6 and TRBJ1-3; D is unresolved. The CDR3 sequence is 16 residues long. V was cut by 1 base and J by 0 bases, with 10 bases left in between. Looked up from germline, CDR1 is SGHVS and CDR2 is FNYEAQ. CDR3 sequence: CASSLESRSSGNTIYF. The CDR3 DNA reads TGTGCCAGCAGCTTAGAATCCCGGAGCTCTGGAAACACCATATATTTT.

The rearrangement uses TRBV5-1 and TRBJ1-2; TRBD1 agrees at 7 bases. Germline CDR1 is SGHRS and CDR2 is YFSETQ. V was pared by 4 bases and J by 6 bases, with 6 bases of the junction left unmatched. The CDR3 is 13 residues long. The CDR3 protein is CASSQNTGDGYTF. The DNA of the CDR3 is TGCGCCAGCAGCCAAAACACAGGGGATGGCTACACCTTC.

The rearrangement joins TRBV28 to TRBJ1-1, with D unclear. Germline values: CDR1 MDHEN, CDR2 SYDVKM. The CDR3 runs 14 residues. Trimming removed 8 bases at V and 0 bases at J, with 13 bases between. The CDR3 DNA reads TGTGCCAGCCGACACCCGGGGATGAACACTGAAGCTTTCTTT. Translating it yields CASRHPGMNTEAFF.

Written as DNA, the CDR3 is TGTGCCAGCAGTGGGGGACAGGGGAGCTCCTATAATTCACCCCTCCACTTT. The encoded protein is CASSGGQGSSYNSPLHF. This chain joins TRBV28 and TRBJ1-6; TRBD1 aligns across 10 bases. The CDR3 is made up of 17 amino acids. J was trimmed by 0 bases and V by 5 bases; bases with no gene match: 4. In germline, CDR1 is MDHEN, CDR2 SYDVKM. The whole variable domain, filled in from reference TRBV28 and TRBJ1-6, reads DVKVTQSSRYLVKRTGEKVFLECVQDMDHENMFWYRQDPGLGLRLIYFSYDVKMKEKGDIPEGYSVSREKKERFSLILESASTNQTSMYLCASSGGQGSSYNSPLHFGNGTRLTVT.

The chain links TRBV5-1 to TRBJ2-2; 8 positions agree with TRBD1. The CDR3 extends over 16 amino acids. Unmatched junction bases numbered 5, after V lost 4 bases and J lost 0 bases. Germline CDR1 and CDR2: SGHRS and YFSETQ. The CDR3 bases are TGCGCCAGCAGCCCAGACAGGGGCCCGAACACCGGGGAGCTGTTTTTT. Translated, it gives CASSPDRGPNTGELFF.

This chain connects TRBV11-2 to TRBJ1-2; TRBD1 is a possible D gene (5 bases). The germline V and J ends were trimmed by 5 bases and 4 bases, with 14 bases remaining between them. The CDR3 runs 14 residues. From germline, CDR1 is SGHAT and CDR2 FQNNGV. CDR3 coding DNA: TGTGCCAGCAGCCCCGCAGGGTCAAGCTATGGCTACACCTTC. It encodes CASSPAGSSYGYTF. The variable domain in full, with the rest retrieved from reference TRBV11-2 and TRBJ1-2, is EAGVAQSPRYKIIEKRQSVAFWCNPISGHATLYWYQQILGQGPKLLIQFQNNGVVDDSQLPKDRFSAERLKGVDSTLKIQPAKLEDSAVYLCASSPAGSSYGYTFGSGTRLTVV.

The chain links TRBV18 to TRBJ1-5, with TRBD1 matching 7 bases. With 5 bases clipped from V and 5 bases from J, the junction kept 3 bases outside the gene matches. The CDR3 loop spans 13 amino acids. Germline-derived CDR1 and CDR2 are KGHSH and LQKENI. This CDR3 reads CASSSGTDQPQHF. CDR3 DNA: TGTGCCAGCTCATCCGGGACAGATCAGCCCCAGCATTTT.

This clone was detected only once. J is TRBJ1-3 and V is TRBV10-3; 7 nucleotides match TRBD1. Germline V gene data show CDR1 as ENHRY and CDR2 as SYGVKD. The J segment lost 3 bases and the V segment lost 7 bases, leaving 6 bases of the junction unmatched. This CDR3 comprises 14 residues. Written as DNA, the CDR3 is TGTGCCATCAACCCGACAGGGAGTGGAAACACCATATATTTT. Its protein is CAINPTGSGNTIYF.

V usage is TRBV6-1 and J usage is TRBJ1-5, with 7 nucleotides matching TRBD1. V shed 4 bases, J shed 7 bases, and the junction held 4 bases outside the gene matches. Germline CDR1 reads MNHNS; CDR2 reads SASEGT. The CDR3 runs 13 residues. CDR3 bases: TGTGCCAGCAGTGCCACAGGGGAGCAGCCCCAGCATTTT. Translating gives CASSATGEQPQHF.

The chain recombines TRBV6-5 with TRBJ2-1, with 7 bases that match TRBD1. The length of the CDR3 is 14 residues. Germline V gene data show CDR1 as MNHEY and CDR2 as SVGAGI. V dropped 6 bases and J dropped 9; count of bases not matched to a gene: 11. For the CDR3, the DNA is TGTGCCAGCAGGCCTTCACAGGGGCGAAGTGAGCAGTTCTTC. Amino acids: CASRPSQGRSEQFF.

The chain employs TRBV18 and TRBJ1-2; the match to TRBD1 covers 10 bases. The CDR3 consists of 15 residues. Germline V CDR1 and CDR2: KGHSH, LQKENI. The trim removed 3 bases at V and 4 bases at J, leaving 5 bases unmatched. The CDR3 protein is CASSPSGQGFYGYTF. In DNA, the CDR3 is TGTGCCAGCTCACCCTCGGGACAGGGGTTCTATGGCTACACCTTC.

This chain uses TRBV9 with TRBJ1-4, with D tentatively TRBD1 (6 bases). CDR3 length: 15 amino acids. Trimming left V 4 bases short and J 8 bases short, with 18 bases between. Germline V gives CDR1 SGDLS, CDR2 YYNGEE. CDR3 amino acids: CASSIRGGVNEKLFF. The CDR3 DNA sequence: TGTGCCAGCAGCATCAGAGGGGGGGTAAACGAAAAACTGTTTTTT.

The CDR3 loop reads CAGQGNPNQPQHF. In DNA, the CDR3 is TGTGCAGGACAGGGGAACCCCAATCAGCCCCAGCATTTT. The rearrangement joins TRBV19 to TRBJ1-5; 9 nucleotides match TRBD1. This CDR3 region has 13 residues. Germline CDR1 is LNHDA and CDR2 is SQIVND (reference sequence).

The genes are TRBV29-1 and TRBJ1-1; 7 nucleotides agree with TRBD1. The CDR3 runs to 14 residues. From germline, CDR1 is SQVTM and CDR2 ANQGSEA. V trimming: 4 bases; J trimming: 10 bases; junction bases outside the gene matches: 15. The CDR3 DNA follows: TGCAGCGTTGGGGCCCCGTCGAGACAGGGACGAGCTTTCTTT. Its translation: CSVGAPSRQGRAFF.